This T cell receptor beta chain was sequenced in a study of molecular identifiers for immune sequencing clone quantification. CDR3 length equals 14 residues. V was cut by 2 bases and J by 3 bases, with 9 bases left in between. CDR1 is SGHNT, CDR2 YYREEE, per germline (reference sequence). A CD8+CD4-CCR7+CD45RA+ gate was used to sort naive CD8 T cells. Via MiXCR, TCRdb re-called the PCR reads, giving one row per CDR3 protein. Of about 640,000 distinct CDR3 sequences listed, 15% to 20% are singletons. This sequence was found in a human donor in good health. Some libraries in this study had Jurkat cell RNA spiked in. The genes are TRBV5-4 and TRBJ2-1; TRBD1 might be the D (6 bases). Sequencing input: naive CD8+ T cells from blood, with Jurkat cell RNA spiked in. Subset indicated: FACS-sorted CD8+CD4-CCR7+CD45RA+ naive T cells. This CDR3 is CASSFGTNYNEQFF. DNA for the CDR3: TGTGCCAGCAGCTTCGGGACAAACTACAATGAGCAGTTCTTC.